This TCR beta chain stems from a study of cytomegalovirus exposure and HLA in healthy donors. Healthy bone marrow donors formed the donor group. It was with 60 Vbeta and 13 Jbeta primers that the PCR ran. Using immunoSEQ multiplex PCR, the repertoire was profiled, and TCRdb retains in-frame clones only, with some absent. The data show approximately 200,000 clones, 79% seen once. As for this clone: Its antigen is not identified.

Study outcomes and limitations: Most TCR sequences were rare, but some public TCRs occurred in many donors. Cytomegalovirus association was listed for 164 TCR beta chains. Common viral pathogens (according to a later analysis) appeared linked to several of the most significant clusters.

Sequencing was carried out using PBMCs. The receptor was isolated from a young woman in good health and CMV-seropositive.

CDR3 region: CASSESIRTGKFWGNTGELFF. The CDR3 DNA sequence: TGTGCCAGCAGTGAATCCATAAGAACAGGGAAATTTTGGGGGAACACCGGGGAGCTGTTTTTT. The rearrangement joins TRBV6-1 to TRBJ2-2, with a tentative D call TRBD1 (6 bases). This CDR3 spans 21 amino acids. V gave up 2 bases and J gave up 1 base, with 26 bases separating them. Germline values: CDR1 MNHNS, CDR2 SASEGT.